The 30 T cell receptor beta chains below come from one sample, sequenced in a study of blood T cell repertoires in COVID-19. Produced via immunoSEQ multiplex PCR; TCRdb's table is partial and in-frame only. Among under 50,000 clones, approximately 93% were seen once, and the ten largest hold roughly 1%. The sequencing sample was made of peripheral blood. The source is a man between 60 and 75 years old with COVID-19, enrolled during active disease.

This chain joins TRBV19 and TRBJ1-6; 7 bases line up with TRBD1. Trimming at V came to 7 bases and at J to 10 bases, leaving 10 bases not matched to a gene. The germline CDR1 and CDR2 sequences are LNHDA and SQIVND (reference sequence). The CDR3 covers 14 residues. The CDR3 coding sequence is TGTGCCAGTACCATAGGACAGGCCTACTCACCCCTCCACTTT. Translated, it gives CASTIGQAYSPLHF.

The chain couples TRBV27 to TRBJ1-2; D is uncertain. This CDR3 has 12 amino acids. Germline lookup yields CDR1 MNHEY and CDR2 SMNVEV (reference sequence). Trimming took 2 bases from V and 4 from J, leaving 5 bases between them. CDR3 loop: CASSLRGYGYTF. The CDR3 DNA sequence: TGTGCCAGCAGTTTACGGGGCTATGGCTACACCTTC.

The chain employs TRBV5-4 and TRBJ1-2; D ambiguous. This CDR3 is built from 13 residues. Trimming shortened V by 4 bases and J by 2 bases, and 9 bases separated the two germline ends. Germline CDR1 is SGHNT and CDR2 is YYREEE (reference sequence). CDR3: CASSPDGNYGYTF. CDR3 nucleotide sequence: TGTGCCAGCAGCCCCGACGGGAACTATGGCTACACCTTC.

The chain links TRBV28 to TRBJ1-3; possibly TRBD1 for D (5 bases). Trimming pared 7 bases from V and 1 base from J, leaving 11 bases between. The CDR3 is 14 residues long. Germline V CDR1 and CDR2: MDHEN, SYDVKM. CDR3 protein: CASIINRSGNTIYF. As DNA, the CDR3 is TGTGCCAGCATCATCAACAGGTCTGGAAACACCATATATTTT.

The chain carries TRBV29-1 and TRBJ2-2; 8 bases are shared with TRBD2. Germline CDR1 reads SQVTM; CDR2 reads ANQGSEA. The CDR3 sequence is 15 residues long. V shed 4 bases, J shed 6 bases, and the junction held 10 bases outside the gene matches. The CDR3: CSVAPGLVYPGELFF. In DNA, the CDR3 is TGCAGCGTTGCCCCGGGACTAGTTTATCCCGGGGAGCTGTTTTTT.

The chain couples TRBV10-3 to TRBJ1-1, with TRBD1 matching 7 bases. Germline CDR1 and CDR2: ENHRY and SYGVKD. Losses at the gene ends were 3 bases for V and 6 bases for J; bases not matched to a gene: 1. The CDR3 sequence is 12 residues long. In DNA form, the CDR3 reads TGTGCCATCAGTGAACAGGGGCCTGAAGCTTTCTTT. Protein sequence: CAISEQGPEAFF.

The J gene is TRBJ2-1, the V gene TRBV28; TRBD1 matches at 8 bases. Trimming cost V 8 bases and J 0 bases; bases outside gene matches: 18. The CDR3 loop spans 19 amino acids. CDR1 MDHEN and CDR2 SYDVKM come from the germline V gene. The CDR3 sequence: CASSLGGQGPYSSYNEQFF. The CDR3 nucleotides read TGTGCCAGCTCACTAGGCGGACAGGGCCCTTATAGCTCCTACAATGAGCAGTTCTTC.

This clone was seen once. The chain employs TRBV5-8 and TRBJ1-1; D gene ambiguous. Germline-derived CDR1 and CDR2 are SGHTS and YDEGEE. V was cut by 0 bases and J by 13 bases, with 10 bases left in between. CDR3 length equals 11 residues. The CDR3 region has the DNA TGTGCCAGCAGCTTGGTCCTCGGGGATTTCTTT. This encodes CASSLVLGDFF.

The chain uses TRBV7-2 and TRBJ1-1; weak D call: TRBD1 (5 bases). This CDR3 spans 14 amino acids. With 4 bases removed from V and 5 bases from J, the gap between germline ends came to 14 bases. Looked up from germline, CDR1 is SGHTA and CDR2 is FQGNSA. CDR3 region: CASSSQGRVTEAFF. Written as DNA, the CDR3 is TGTGCCAGCAGCTCCCAGGGTAGAGTAACTGAAGCTTTCTTT.

The V call is TRBV3-1 (or the pseudogene TRBV3-2), the J call TRBJ1-2, with TRBD1 matching 8 bases. In germline, CDR1 is LGHDT, CDR2 YNNKEL (reference sequence). CDR3 length equals 14 residues. Trimming took 4 bases from V and 4 from J; bases not matched to a gene: 5. Here the CDR3 reads CASSPRQGSYGYTF. CDR3 nucleotides: TGTGCCAGCAGCCCGCGACAGGGGAGCTATGGCTACACCTTC.

V and J are TRBV29-1 and TRBJ2-7, with 10 positions matching TRBD1. The CDR3 has 14 residues. With V trimmed by 5 bases and J by 2 bases, 6 bases remained unmatched. Germline values: CDR1 SQVTM, CDR2 ANQGSEA. The CDR3 loop reads CSVRTGTGAYEQYF. DNA for the CDR3: TGCAGCGTTCGGACCGGGACAGGGGCCTACGAGCAGTACTTC.

Only one count was recorded for this clone. This chain connects TRBV18 to TRBJ1-3; D is uncertain. V was clipped by 8 bases and J by 7 bases, with 15 bases between them. The CDR3 extends over 13 amino acids. CDR1 KGHSH and CDR2 LQKENI come from the germline V gene. CDR3 protein: CASSVGEVNTIYF. The CDR3 DNA is TGTGCCAGCAGCGTCGGGGAGGTGAACACCATATATTTT.

The rearrangement joins TRBV18 to TRBJ2-1; the match to TRBD2 covers 13 bases. The CDR3 loop spans 16 amino acids. J lost 8 bases, V lost 6 bases, and 10 bases had no gene match. Germline lookup yields CDR1 KGHSH and CDR2 LQKENI. The DNA for the CDR3 is TGTGCCAGCTCGCGGACTAGCGGGGGATCTGTGGATGAGCAGTTCTTC. It translates to CASSRTSGGSVDEQFF.

This chain links TRBV14 with TRBJ2-3; D is unclear. CDR1 and CDR2 (germline): SGHDN, FVKESK. Trimming stripped 2 bases from V and 4 bases from J, with 10 bases between. This CDR3 spans 14 amino acids. The CDR3 sequence is CASSQLMSSDTQYF. In DNA, the CDR3 is TGTGCCAGCAGCCAACTAATGAGCTCAGATACGCAGTATTTT. The variable domain in full, with the rest retrieved from reference TRBV14 and TRBJ2-3, is EAGVTQFPSHSVIEKGQTVTLRCDPISGHDNLYWYRRVMGKEIKFLLHFVKESKQDESGMPNNRFLAERTGGTYSTLKVQPAELEDSGVYFCASSQLMSSDTQYFGPGTRLTVL.

Only a few counts were recorded for this clone. The rearrangement uses TRBV12-3 or TRBV12-4 and TRBJ1-5; tentative D call: TRBD1 (5 bases). Trimming took 8 bases from V and 5 from J, leaving 7 bases between them. The CDR3 consists of 11 residues. CDR3 DNA: TGTGCCAGCGGGGGGGATCAGCCCCAGCATTTT. It specifies CASGGDQPQHF.

The chain combines TRBV24-1 with TRBJ1-4, with unresolved D. CDR1 is KGHDR and CDR2 is SFDVKD in the germline V gene. Deletions cut 0 bases from V and 10 bases from J, with 14 bases between. CDR3 length equals 15 residues. CDR3 nucleotide sequence: TGTGCCACCAGTGATTTGCAAACAGCGGGTGGAAAACTGTTTTTT. It codes for CATSDLQTAGGKLFF.

The V and J genes are TRBV19 and TRBJ1-1; 8 bases are a match to TRBD1. This CDR3 has 14 amino acids. The germline V gene encodes CDR1 LNHDA and CDR2 SQIVND (reference sequence). Unmatched junction bases numbered 6, after V lost 5 bases and J lost 4 bases. The CDR3 region has the DNA TGTGCCAGTAGTGCTCCTACAGGGGGCACTGAAGCTTTCTTT. Residues: CASSAPTGGTEAFF.

The chain couples TRBV2 to TRBJ2-7, with 7 bases fitting TRBD1. Germline V gene data show CDR1 as SNHLY and CDR2 as FYNNEI. The CDR3 loop spans 13 amino acids. The junction had 8 bases not matched to a gene; V was cut back by 6 bases and J by 6 bases. The CDR3 DNA sequence: TGTGCCAGCAGCGCGACAGGGTTTGGCGAGCAGTACTTC. Translated, it gives CASSATGFGEQYF. Combining the CDR3 with reference TRBV2 and TRBJ2-7 gives the whole variable domain EPEVTQTPSHQVTQMGQEVILRCVPISNHLYFYWYRQILGQKVEFLVSFYNNEISEKSEIFDDQFSVERPDGSNFTLKIRSTKLEDSAMYFCASSATGFGEQYFGPGTRLTVT.

The chain uses TRBV23-1 and TRBJ2-2; the D gene is possibly TRBD1 (5 bases). TRBV23-1 is annotated as an ORF whose role is uncertain. This CDR3 has 16 residues. V was cut by 2 bases and J by 0 bases, with 10 bases left in between. The CDR3 region has the DNA TGCGCCAGCAGTCAACCTGACAGACCGAACACCGGGGAGCTGTTTTTT. Protein sequence: CASSQPDRPNTGELFF.

The genes are TRBV4-1 and TRBJ1-1; D remains unclear. The CDR3 is made up of 15 amino acids. From germline, CDR1 is MGHRA and CDR2 YSYEKL. Trimming took off 0 bases at V and 0 bases at J, with 8 bases between the two ends. CDR3 nucleotides: TGCGCCAGCAGCCAAGATCGGTACGTGAACACTGAAGCTTTCTTT. It specifies CASSQDRYVNTEAFF.

The chain carries TRBV28 and TRBJ2-1; the match to TRBD2 covers 14 bases. CDR1 and CDR2 (germline): MDHEN, SYDVKM. This CDR3 region has 19 residues. V lost 4 bases, J lost 8 bases, and 16 bases stayed unmatched. CDR3 sequence: CASSSTTSGRVVVGDEQFF. The CDR3 DNA follows: TGTGCCAGCAGTTCGACGACTAGCGGGAGGGTAGTAGTCGGGGATGAGCAGTTCTTC.

V gene TRBV5-6 combines with J gene TRBJ1-4; D is possibly TRBD1 (6 bases). V lost 4 bases to trimming and J lost 5 bases, with 15 bases between them. The CDR3 is 15 amino acids. Germline assignment: CDR1 SGHDT and CDR2 YYEEEE. The CDR3 DNA reads TGTGCCAGCAGCGTATCAGGGGCCCCAAATGAAAAACTGTTTTTT. Translating it yields CASSVSGAPNEKLFF.

This CDR3 is CASSISTSTNEKLFF. CDR3 sequence (DNA): TGTGCCAGCAGTATCTCCACTTCAACTAATGAAAAACTGTTTTTT. The V and J genes are TRBV28 and TRBJ1-4; D call uncertain. Germline values: CDR1 MDHEN, CDR2 SYDVKM. The CDR3 length is 15 residues. Trimming took 5 bases from V and 0 from J, leaving 10 bases between them. Looking up the rest from reference TRBV28 and TRBJ1-4 gives the full variable domain: DVKVTQSSRYLVKRTGEKVFLECVQDMDHENMFWYRQDPGLGLRLIYFSYDVKMKEKGDIPEGYSVSREKKERFSLILESASTNQTSMYLCASSISTSTNEKLFFGSGTQLSVL.

The chain joins TRBV20-1 to TRBJ1-4; D is unresolved. The CDR3 totals 10 residues. Trimming cost V 7 bases and J 4 bases, with 4 bases left between them. Germline V CDR1 and CDR2: DFQATT, SNEGSKA (reference sequence). CDR3 loop: CSVYNEKLFF. DNA of the CDR3: TGCAGTGTCTATAATGAAAAACTGTTTTTT.

The J gene is TRBJ2-2, the V gene TRBV7-9, with 9 bases fitting TRBD2. V shed 2 bases and J 5 bases; nucleotides not matched to a gene: 15. CDR3 length equals 19 residues. CDR1 is SEHNR, CDR2 FQNEAQ, per germline (reference sequence). The CDR3 loop reads CASSLHYDLAGLSTGELFF. The CDR3 DNA follows: TGTGCCAGCAGCTTACATTACGATCTAGCGGGGCTCTCGACCGGGGAGCTGTTTTTT.

This chain links TRBV12-3 or TRBV12-4 with TRBJ1-5; TRBD1 might be the D (6 bases). The germline V and J ends were trimmed by 5 bases and 4 bases, with 9 bases remaining between them. CDR3 length: 13 residues. The CDR3 region has the DNA TGTGCCAGCAGTACAGGGATTAATCAGCCCCAGCATTTT. Its translation is CASSTGINQPQHF.

The rearrangement uses TRBV7-9 and TRBJ2-5, with 9 nucleotides matching TRBD1. Losses at the gene ends were 0 bases for V and 3 bases for J; bases not matched to a gene: 11. The CDR3 contains 18 residues. Germline-derived CDR1 and CDR2 are SEHNR and FQNEAQ (reference sequence). CDR3 sequence reads: CASSLAELLDRGKETQYF. The CDR3 region has the DNA TGTGCCAGCAGCTTAGCGGAACTACTGGACAGGGGCAAAGAGACCCAGTACTTC.

This chain joins TRBV4-3 and TRBJ2-3, with a weak D call TRBD2 (6 bases). CDR1 is LGHNA, CDR2 YSLEER, per germline. The CDR3 spans 15 residues. V was pared by 3 bases and J by 7 bases, with 17 bases between. The CDR3 region is CASSQGGAMTNTQYF. DNA for the CDR3: TGCGCCAGCAGCCAGGGGGGAGCAATGACTAATACGCAGTATTTT.

The chain recombines TRBV4-2 with TRBJ2-3; 8 positions match TRBD2. Germline V gene lookup returns CDR1 LGHNA and CDR2 YNFKEQ. The CDR3 is 16 residues long. Trimming took 3 bases from V and 5 from J; bases not matched to a gene: 10. Here the CDR3 DNA reads TGTGCCAGCAGCCAGAAAGGGGAAAGCGGGGGAGATACGCAGTATTTT. Translation gives CASSQKGESGGDTQYF.

The CDR3 bases are TGTGCCAGCAGTTTTCAGGGGAACACTGAAGCTTTCTTT. Amino acids: CASSFQGNTEAFF. This chain uses TRBV28 with TRBJ1-1, with TRBD1 as a possible D gene (5 bases). CDR1 is MDHEN, CDR2 SYDVKM, per germline. V was pared by 3 bases and J by 1 base, with 6 bases between. The CDR3 totals 13 residues.